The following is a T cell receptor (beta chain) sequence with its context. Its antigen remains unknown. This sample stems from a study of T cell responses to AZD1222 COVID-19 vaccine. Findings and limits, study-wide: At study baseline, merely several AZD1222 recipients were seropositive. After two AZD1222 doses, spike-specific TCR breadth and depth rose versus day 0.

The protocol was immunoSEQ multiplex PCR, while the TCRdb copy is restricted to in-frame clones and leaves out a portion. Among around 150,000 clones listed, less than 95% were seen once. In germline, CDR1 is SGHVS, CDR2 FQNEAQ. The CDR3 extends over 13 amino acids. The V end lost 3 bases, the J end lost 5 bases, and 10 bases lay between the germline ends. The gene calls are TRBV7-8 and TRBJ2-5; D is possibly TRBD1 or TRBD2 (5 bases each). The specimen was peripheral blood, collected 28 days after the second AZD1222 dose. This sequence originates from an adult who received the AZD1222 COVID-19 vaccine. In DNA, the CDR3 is TGTGCCAGCAGCTTCGGGGCACGGGAGACCCAGTACTTC. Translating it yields CASSFGARETQYF.